This record looks at one T cell receptor beta chain sequence and its context. This sample stems from a study of blood T cell repertoires in COVID-19. Study context: From T cells, B-cell-depleted T cells, or PBMCs came the material, which was cDNA or gDNA.

Original methodology: Reference gene primer amplification yielded estimated nucleated cell counts. Generated by immunoSEQ multiplex PCR, the TCRdb table keeps only in-frame clones and is missing some. The V and J calls and clone size are taken from that table; D and trimming were inferred from the DNA. The data contain more than 85,000 clones, around 84% of them singletons. Germline V gene lookup returns CDR1 MNHEY and CDR2 SVGEGT. Deletions cut 2 bases from V and 10 bases from J, with 14 bases between. The CDR3 runs 14 residues. This TCR derives from a woman aged 60-70 years with acute or convalescent COVID-19. The chain is built from TRBV6-2 or TRBV6-3 and TRBJ1-4; no clear D. Material: peripheral blood. CDR3: CASSYNTQGGKLFF. CDR3 nucleotide sequence: TGTGCCAGCAGTTACAACACTCAAGGAGGAAAACTGTTTTTT.